Sequencing of this T cell receptor beta chain was carried out in a study of blood T cells in healthy people across ages. Findings and limits, study-wide: A strong correlation between TCR beta diversity and naive T cell percentage was seen. Unknown CMV status may confound age-related changes in expanded clones.

Between the trimmed V and J ends, which lost 6 bases and 5 bases, there was a span of 16 bases. Germline loops: CDR1 SNHLY, CDR2 FYNNEI. The CDR3 contains 14 residues. Aged roughly 6 to 100, donors were systemically healthy Caucasians from Russia. This clonotype was recorded a few times. As yet, its antigen is unknown. Then a second PCR, running about 6 to 11 cycles, was carried out with a sample-barcoded 5' primer and a J-beta primer mix. From the 5' RACE reads, TCRdb called clonotypes with MiXCR, one entry per CDR3 protein. The top ten clones hold about 18% of a sample with 540,000 or so distinct CDR3 sequences, about 25% of them seen once.

The receptor's source is a woman between 65 and 79 years old in good health. Sample: blood. The chain uses TRBV2 and TRBJ2-5; D remains unclear. CDR3 nucleotides: TGTGCCAGCAGAGTTTGGTCGCCGTGGGAGACCCAGTACTTC. Translation gives CASRVWSPWETQYF. Full variable domain (rest looked up from reference TRBV2 and TRBJ2-5): EPEVTQTPSHQVTQMGQEVILRCVPISNHLYFYWYRQILGQKVEFLVSFYNNEISEKSEIFDDQFSVERPDGSNFTLKIRSTKLEDSAMYFCASRVWSPWETQYFGPGTRLLVL.